This T cell receptor (beta chain) was sequenced for a study of cytomegalovirus exposure and HLA in healthy donors. Study information: Clustering assigned 81% of the roughly 370 genotyped donors to the Caucasian-associated ancestry cluster. Study results and limitations: Specificity for CMV antigens was confirmed in vitro for three of the CMV-associated chains.

In regard to this clone: Its antigen is unidentified.

The PCR used 60 Vbeta and 13 Jbeta primers. Measured with immunoSEQ multiplex PCR; TCRdb has only the in-frame clones, and not every one. The table records roughly 130,000 clones, under 70% of them present only once. Trimming at V came to 6 bases and at J to 3 bases, leaving 7 bases not matched to a gene. The CDR3 spans 15 residues. Germline CDR1 and CDR2: MDHEN and SYDVKM. The specimen sequenced was PBMCs. The chain joins TRBV28 to TRBJ2-1; 8 bases match TRBD2. This TCR was sampled from a woman in her sixties in good health and CMV-seronegative. The CDR3: CASRAVSGSYNEQFF. CDR3 coding DNA: TGTGCCAGCAGGGCGGTCAGCGGGAGCTACAATGAGCAGTTCTTC.